One sample yielded the 20 T cell receptor beta chains listed below, sequenced in a study of read filtering for tumor transcriptome and immune sequencing. This library used approximately 0.4 ug RNA and molecular barcoded adaptors spanning alpha/delta and beta/gamma chains. Via MiXCR, TCRdb re-called the reads, giving one row per CDR3 protein. This table holds roughly 90,000 distinct CDR3 sequences, under 25% found once. Sequencing was done on a sample of a population of CD138-negative cells sorted from bone marrow. The source is a donor at least 40 years old with multiple myeloma.

The CDR3 region is CASSGGGVTGELFF. In nucleotides, the CDR3 is TGTGCCAGCAGCGGGGGGGGTGTAACCGGGGAGCTGTTTTTT. The rearrangement joins TRBV7-3 to TRBJ2-2, with 7 positions matching TRBD2. J gave up 5 bases and V 5 bases, and 5 bases lay outside the gene matches. The CDR3 spans 14 residues. Germline lookup yields CDR1 SGHTA and CDR2 FQGTGA.

In its sample, this clonotype was seen many times. The V and J genes are TRBV28 and TRBJ2-7; D is ambiguous. CDR3 size: 11 residues. V lost 5 bases and J lost 6, with 8 bases in between. Germline values: CDR1 MDHEN, CDR2 SYDVKM. Here the CDR3 reads CASSQFGEQYF. The CDR3 DNA is TGTGCCAGCAGTCAATTCGGCGAGCAGTACTTC.

This clonotype was recorded at least ten times. V and J are TRBV5-1 and TRBJ2-7, with D hard to call. Germline assignment: CDR1 SGHRS and CDR2 YFSETQ. This CDR3 is 13 amino acids long. The V and J ends lost 0 bases and 3 bases respectively, with 7 bases between them. CDR3 residues: CASSLAVGYEQYF. The CDR3, as DNA: TGCGCCAGCAGCTTGGCCGTCGGCTACGAGCAGTACTTC. The complete variable domain, with remaining parts taken from reference TRBV5-1 and TRBJ2-7, reads KAGVTQTPRYLIKTRGQQVTLSCSPISGHRSVSWYQQTPGQGLQFLFEYFSETQRNKGNFPGRFSGRQFSNSRSEMNVSTLELGDSALYLCASSLAVGYEQYFGPGTRLTVT.

This clonotype was detected a few times. Given a much more abundant clone one base away, this may be a read error. CDR3 sequence: CAGSEGLLTGQETQYF. CDR3 DNA: TGTGCCGGCAGTGAAGGGCTGCTAACAGGGCAAGAGACCCAGTACTTC. This chain connects TRBV6-1 to TRBJ2-5; TRBD1 might be the D (6 bases). This CDR3 comprises 16 residues. Germline V gene data show CDR1 as MNHNS and CDR2 as SASEGT.

This clonotype was observed a few times. The chain employs TRBV20-1 and TRBJ2-3; D perhaps matches TRBD2 (5 bases). The CDR3 loop spans 13 amino acids. With 5 bases removed from V and 0 bases from J, the gap between germline ends came to 9 bases. Germline CDR1 is DFQATT and CDR2 is SNEGSKA (reference sequence). This chain's CDR3 is CSALWTSTDTQYF. The CDR3 DNA follows: TGCAGTGCTCTCTGGACTAGCACAGATACGCAGTATTTT.

This clonotype was picked up a small number of times. This chain links TRBV5-1 with TRBJ2-5; TRBD2 aligns across 8 bases. Trimming at V came to 5 bases and at J to 1 base, leaving 4 bases not matched to a gene. CDR1 and CDR2 (germline): SGHRS, YFSETQ. This CDR3 contains 14 residues. The CDR3 nucleotides read TGCGCCAGCAGGCCGGGGGGGTCCCAAGAGACCCAGTACTTC. It encodes CASRPGGSQETQYF.

This clonotype was recorded at least ten times. V usage is TRBV10-1 and J usage is TRBJ2-2; D is ambiguous. V shed 2 bases and J shed 8 bases, with 9 bases lying between them. From germline, CDR1 is WNHNN and CDR2 SYGVQD (reference sequence). There are 13 residues in the CDR3. This CDR3 reads CASSESRAGELFF. The CDR3 DNA reads TGCGCCAGCAGTGAGAGTAGGGCGGGGGAGCTGTTTTTT.

This rearrangement joins TRBV13 to TRBJ2-3; 7 nucleotides agree with TRBD2. Germline CDR1 and CDR2: PRHDT and FYEKMQ (reference sequence). The CDR3 length is 13 residues. V was clipped by 8 bases and J by 3 bases; unmatched bases: 5. Here the CDR3 DNA reads TGTGCCAGCGGCGCGGGACTAACAGATACGCAGTATTTT. This sequence encodes CASGAGLTDTQYF.

Turning to this clonotype: Only one base separates this from a far larger clonotype, so it likely reflects a read error. The chain combines TRBV14 with TRBJ2-1, with D uncertain. The assigned J gene may be wrong: the sequence end matches TRBJ2-7 better. CDR3 size: 13 residues. CDR1 SGHDN and CDR2 FVKESK come from the germline V gene. The CDR3 reads CAGSQARSYEQYF. In DNA form, the CDR3 reads TGTGCCGGCAGCCAAGCCAGATCCTACGAGCAGTACTTC.

This clonotype was seen repeatedly, ten times or more. The chain recombines TRBV19 with TRBJ2-3; 8 bases are shared with TRBD2. The CDR3 spans 15 residues. CDR1 and CDR2 from the germline V gene are LNHDA and SQIVND (reference sequence). Trimming removed 5 bases from V and 0 bases from J; junction bases left unmatched: 4. CDR3 DNA sequence: TGTGCCAGTAGTTTGGCTAGCGGGAGCACAGATACGCAGTATTTT. This translates into CASSLASGSTDTQYF.

The genes are TRBV20-1 and TRBJ2-5; TRBD2 aligns across 10 bases. The CDR3 length is 14 residues. CDR1 is DFQATT, CDR2 SNEGSKA, per germline (reference sequence). The junction had 8 bases not matched to a gene; V was cut back by 6 bases and J by 4 bases. The CDR3, as DNA: TGCAGTGCAGTAGCGGGGGGCAAGTTAGAGACCCAGTACTTC. Translation: CSAVAGGKLETQYF.

The rearrangement links TRBV12-3 or TRBV12-4 to TRBJ2-5; 7 nucleotides agree with TRBD2. This CDR3 region has 15 residues. Trimming took 3 bases from V and 2 from J; bases not matched to a gene: 6. The DNA for the CDR3 is TGTGCCAGCAGTTTTCGTTTGGGAGGGCAAGAGACCCAGTACTTC. Encoded protein: CASSFRLGGQETQYF.

This clonotype was detected ten times or more. V usage is TRBV28 and J usage is TRBJ1-3; 8 nucleotides agree with TRBD1. Germline V gene lookup returns CDR1 MDHEN and CDR2 SYDVKM. The CDR3 runs to 16 residues. The J segment lost 0 bases and the V segment lost 5 bases, leaving 6 bases of the junction unmatched. DNA of the CDR3: TGTGCCAGCAGTCGTAGACAGGGGTTCTCTGGAAACACCATATATTTT. Translated: CASSRRQGFSGNTIYF.

This clonotype was counted many times. The chain has TRBV14 and TRBJ2-1; D might be TRBD1 (6 bases). CDR1 is SGHDN and CDR2 is FVKESK in the germline V gene. This CDR3 region has 16 residues. Trimming removed 0 bases from V and 8 bases from J, with 17 bases in between. Here the CDR3 DNA reads TGTGCCAGCAGCCAAGAGTCACAGGGATTTCTCGATGAGCAGTTCTTC. As protein: CASSQESQGFLDEQFF.

In its sample, this clonotype was seen many times. The V gene is TRBV7-9, the J gene TRBJ2-3; the D gene could be TRBD1 or TRBD2 (6 bases each). Trimming shortened V by 5 bases and J by 5 bases, and 17 bases separated the two germline ends. The CDR3 consists of 15 residues. CDR1 is SEHNR and CDR2 is FQNEAQ in the germline V gene (reference sequence). The CDR3 DNA reads TGTGCCAGCAGCCCGAAGGGGGGTTTAGAAGATACGCAGTATTTT. It encodes CASSPKGGLEDTQYF.

The chain joins TRBV28 to TRBJ2-1; D is uncertain. Germline lookup yields CDR1 MDHEN and CDR2 SYDVKM. This CDR3 comprises 11 residues. CDR3 in DNA: TGTGTCAACAGTTCCCGCGATGAGCAGTTCTTC. Translation: CVNSSRDEQFF.

This clonotype was detected ten times or more. This chain joins TRBV28 and TRBJ1-6, with unresolved D. Germline values: CDR1 MDHEN, CDR2 SYDVKM. The CDR3 extends over 17 amino acids. V lost 7 bases and J lost 6, with 22 bases in between. DNA for the CDR3: TGTGCCAGCACCCTACCTGGCGGAAGAGGGTTTAATTCACCCCTCCACTTT. This encodes CASTLPGGRGFNSPLHF. The full variable domain, its missing parts supplied by reference TRBV28 and TRBJ1-6, is DVKVTQSSRYLVKRTGEKVFLECVQDMDHENMFWYRQDPGLGLRLIYFSYDVKMKEKGDIPEGYSVSREKKERFSLILESASTNQTSMYLCASTLPGGRGFNSPLHFGNGTRLTVT.

About this clonotype: Given a much more abundant clone one base away, this may be a read error. This likely comes from a read error, as the CDR3 has no conserved phenylalanine or tryptophan at its end. The chain has TRBV30 and TRBJ1-1; weak D call: TRBD1 (5 bases). Germline CDR1 GTSNPN, CDR2 SVGIG (reference sequence). V was trimmed by 1 base and J by 0 bases, leaving 9 bases between them. This CDR3 spans 14 amino acids. In nucleotides, the CDR3 is TGTGCCTGGAGTGCAGGACACTTGAACACTGAAGCTTTCTGT. It specifies CAWSAGHLNTEAFC.

This clonotype was counted at least ten times. The V and J genes are TRBV12-3 or TRBV12-4 and TRBJ1-1; D not resolved. The CDR3 contains 15 residues. Between the trimmed V and J ends, which lost 3 bases and 5 bases, there was a span of 16 bases. The CDR3 DNA follows: TGTGCCAGCAGTTTGACGAGGGTGGTGGGGACTGAAGCTTTCTTT. Protein product: CASSLTRVVGTEAFF.

This clonotype appeared a few times. V is TRBV7-3 and J is TRBJ2-5, with 8 bases identical to TRBD1. This CDR3 spans 14 amino acids. Germline V gene data show CDR1 as SGHTA and CDR2 as FQGTGA. The V gene end was trimmed by 5 bases and the J gene end by 3 bases; junction bases not matched to a gene: 5. CDR3 amino acids: CASSIQGAEETQYF. CDR3 coding DNA: TGTGCCAGCAGCATCCAGGGGGCCGAAGAGACCCAGTACTTC.